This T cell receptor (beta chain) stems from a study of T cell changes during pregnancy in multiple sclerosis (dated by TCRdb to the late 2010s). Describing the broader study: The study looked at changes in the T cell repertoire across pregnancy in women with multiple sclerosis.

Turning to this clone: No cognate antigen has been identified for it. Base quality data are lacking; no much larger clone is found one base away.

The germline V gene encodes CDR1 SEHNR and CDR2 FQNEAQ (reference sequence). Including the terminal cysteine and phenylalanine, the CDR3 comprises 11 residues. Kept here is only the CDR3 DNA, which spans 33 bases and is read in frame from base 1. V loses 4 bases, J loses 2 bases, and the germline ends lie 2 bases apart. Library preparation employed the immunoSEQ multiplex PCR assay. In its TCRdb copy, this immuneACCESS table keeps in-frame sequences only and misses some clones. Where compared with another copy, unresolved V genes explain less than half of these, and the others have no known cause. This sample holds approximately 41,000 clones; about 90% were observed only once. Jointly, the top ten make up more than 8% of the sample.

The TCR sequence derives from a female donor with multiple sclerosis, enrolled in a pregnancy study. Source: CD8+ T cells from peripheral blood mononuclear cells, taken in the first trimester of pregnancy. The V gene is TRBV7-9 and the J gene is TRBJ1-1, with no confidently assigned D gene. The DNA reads TGTGCCAGCAGCTCAAACACTGAAGCTTTCTTT. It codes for CASSSNTEAFF.